This T cell receptor beta chain was documented in a study of sequential checkpoint blockade in melanoma (dated by TCRdb to between 2018 and 2021). Study-level background: Using 1:1 randomization, the trial assigned patients either to first-line nivolumab followed by ipilimumab (arm A) or to ipilimumab followed by nivolumab (arm B). Maintenance nivolumab came after each of the two trial sequences. The study at large found these results: The model for predicting response that combines TCR metrics with mutation burden needs to be validated in larger, independent patient cohorts.

On this clone: Its antigen has not been determined. Per-base qualities were not stored, and no clone one base away is much larger.

The CDR3 contains 16 residues, cysteine and phenylalanine counted. Only the CDR3 part of the read is kept: 48 bases, read in frame from the first base. In the germline V gene, CDR1 corresponds to MNHEY and CDR2 to SVGAGI. V is cut by 2 bases and J by 0 bases, and the space between the germline ends is 10 bases. Interpreted using the paper, the treatment or condition label stands for: randomized to nivolumab then ipilimumab (arm A) or the reverse (arm B). No trial patient had received prior DNA-damaging chemotherapy. Thawed PBMCs were sorted on a FACS Aria II flow cytometer to isolate live CD3+CD8+ cells negative for CD19 and CD56. CheckMate 064, a randomized, open-label phase II trial of sequential checkpoint blockade, was the source of the samples, all of which came from patients with melanoma. Peripheral blood mononuclear cells were collected by leukapheresis, purified with Ficoll-Paque, and frozen in human serum with roughly 10% DMSO. Right after sorting, the blood CD3+CD8+ cells were verified to be >95% pure, and DNA extraction followed.

TCRbeta CDR3 regions were immunosequenced from genomic DNA with the immunoSEQ Assay. Prior to high-throughput sequencing, genomic DNA was amplified by bias-controlled multiplex PCR. In the source study's methods: To quantify the absolute abundance of each unique TCRbeta CDR3 region, the sequences were collapsed and filtered. Clonality, defined as 1 minus Pielou's evenness, was calculated using only productive rearrangements. A previously published method was used to identify clones with significantly greater frequencies in on-treatment samples than in baseline samples. Sourced from immuneACCESS, this table was stored by TCRdb with only in-frame sequences that have V and J called. A share of the clones is absent; for the studies checked, an unresolved V gene accounts for under half, and the remainder has no known explanation. V and J calls and clone size are copied from that table; D and trimming were computed from the DNA. For this sample there are around 9,000 clones; around 52% appear just once. The ten largest clones take up roughly 43% of the sample.

This TCR derives from a human donor with melanoma. The chain links TRBV6-5 with TRBJ1-4; the D segment could be TRBD1, given 5 matching bases. Sequenced material: CD8+ T cells sorted from blood (inferred from file names), taken from a patient given nivolumab and ipilimumab in sequence. CDR3 region: CASSYRQQSTNEKLFF. The nucleotides are TGTGCCAGCAGTTACCGACAGCAATCAACTAATGAAAAACTGTTTTTT.